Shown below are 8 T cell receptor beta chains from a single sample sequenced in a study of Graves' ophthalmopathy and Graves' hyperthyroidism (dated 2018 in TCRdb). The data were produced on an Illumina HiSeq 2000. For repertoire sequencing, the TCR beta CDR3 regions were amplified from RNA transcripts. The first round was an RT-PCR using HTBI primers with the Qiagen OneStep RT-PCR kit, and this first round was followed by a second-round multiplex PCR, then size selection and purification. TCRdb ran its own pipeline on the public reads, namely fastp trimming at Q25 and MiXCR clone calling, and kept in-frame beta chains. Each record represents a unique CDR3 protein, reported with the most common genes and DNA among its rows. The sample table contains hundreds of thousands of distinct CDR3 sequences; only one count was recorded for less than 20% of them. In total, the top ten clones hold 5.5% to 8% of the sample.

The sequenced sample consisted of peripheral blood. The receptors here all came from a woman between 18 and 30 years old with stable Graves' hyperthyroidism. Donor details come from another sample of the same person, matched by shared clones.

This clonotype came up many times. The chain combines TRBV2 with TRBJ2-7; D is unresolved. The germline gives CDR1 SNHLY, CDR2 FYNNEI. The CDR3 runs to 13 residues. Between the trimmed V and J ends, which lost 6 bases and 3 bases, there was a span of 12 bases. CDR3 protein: CASRTDGRYEQYF. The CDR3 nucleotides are TGTGCCAGCAGAACGGACGGACGCTACGAGCAGTACTTC.

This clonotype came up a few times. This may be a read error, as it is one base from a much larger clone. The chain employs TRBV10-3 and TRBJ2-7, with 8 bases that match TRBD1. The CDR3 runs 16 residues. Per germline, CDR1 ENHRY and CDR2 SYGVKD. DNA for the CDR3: TGTCTTAGCCGGGACAGGCTTTTTTCGGGCTCCTACGAGCAGTACTTC. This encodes CLSRDRLFSGSYEQYF.

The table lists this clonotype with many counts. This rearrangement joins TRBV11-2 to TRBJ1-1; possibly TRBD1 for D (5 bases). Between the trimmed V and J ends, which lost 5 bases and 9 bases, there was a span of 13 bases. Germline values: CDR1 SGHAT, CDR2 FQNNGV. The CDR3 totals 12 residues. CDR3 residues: CASSRVGGKAFF. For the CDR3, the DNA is TGTGCCAGCAGCCGCGTGGGGGGGAAAGCTTTCTTT.

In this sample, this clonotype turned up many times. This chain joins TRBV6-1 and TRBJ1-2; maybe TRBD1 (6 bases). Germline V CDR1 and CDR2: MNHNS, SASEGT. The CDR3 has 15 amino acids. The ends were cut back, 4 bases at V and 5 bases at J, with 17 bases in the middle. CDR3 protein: CASSAGQPLRYGYTF. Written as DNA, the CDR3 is TGTGCCAGCAGTGCCGGACAGCCGCTAAGATATGGCTACACCTTC.

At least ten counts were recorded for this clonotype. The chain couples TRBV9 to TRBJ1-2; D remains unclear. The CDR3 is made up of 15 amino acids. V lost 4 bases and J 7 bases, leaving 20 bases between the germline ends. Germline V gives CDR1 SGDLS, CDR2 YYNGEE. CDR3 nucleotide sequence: TGTGCCAGCAGCCGCACAACCCAGACCGTCTCTGGCTACACCTTC. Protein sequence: CASSRTTQTVSGYTF.

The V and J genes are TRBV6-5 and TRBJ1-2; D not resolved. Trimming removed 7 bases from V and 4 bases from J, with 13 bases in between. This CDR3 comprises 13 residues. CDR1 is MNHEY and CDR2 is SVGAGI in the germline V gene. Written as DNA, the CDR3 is TGTGCCAGCAAAGTTACGTCCGGCTATGGCTACACCTTC. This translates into CASKVTSGYGYTF.

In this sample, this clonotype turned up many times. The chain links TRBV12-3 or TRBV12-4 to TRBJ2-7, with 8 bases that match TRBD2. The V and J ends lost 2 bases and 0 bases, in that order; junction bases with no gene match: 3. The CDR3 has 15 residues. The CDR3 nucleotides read TGTGCCAGCAGTTTACGTCGGGGGGGCTCCTACGAGCAGTACTTC. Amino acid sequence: CASSLRRGGSYEQYF.

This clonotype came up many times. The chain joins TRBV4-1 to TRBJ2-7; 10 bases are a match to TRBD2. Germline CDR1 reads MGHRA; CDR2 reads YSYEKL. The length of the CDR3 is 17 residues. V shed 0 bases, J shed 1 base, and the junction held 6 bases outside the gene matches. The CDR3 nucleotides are TGCGCCAGCAGCCAAGAGGAGAATAGCGGGGGGTCCTACGAGCAGTACTTC. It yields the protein CASSQEENSGGSYEQYF.